These T cell receptor beta chains were read from a single sample in a study of blood T cell repertoires in COVID-19. Profiled with immunoSEQ multiplex PCR; TCRdb holds only in-frame clones, not every one. The sample has about 220,000 clones, 75% to 90% seen once. The sample taken for sequencing was peripheral blood. The source of these receptors is a young woman who had recovered from COVID-19. Each CDR3 is given with its conserved first and last residue. A D gene is named only where the DNA matches it firmly. Clone size is given for some rows only: seen once, a few or many times, or a class if the clone is expanded.

clone_size	j_call	d_call	v_call	cdr3_nt	cdr3_aa
.	TRBJ2-1	TRBD2	TRBV18	TGTGCCAGCTCACCGGGACTAGCGGGGCTCAATGAGCAGTTCTTC	CASSPGLAGLNEQFF
.	TRBJ1-1	.	TRBV2	TGTGCCAGCGGACGGACACTTGGGAACACTGAAGCTTTCTTT	CASGRTLGNTEAFF
.	TRBJ2-1	.	TRBV7-7	TGTGCCAGCAGCTTAGGTGCAGGGGACAATGAGCAGTTCTTC	CASSLGAGDNEQFF
.	TRBJ1-1	.	TRBV25-1	TGTGCCAGCAGTGAATTAGGGGTTCAGAAAGCTTTCTTT	CASSELGVQKAFF
.	TRBJ2-7	.	TRBV5-6	TGTGCCAGCAGCTTGGTAGACTCCTACGAGCAGTACTTC	CASSLVDSYEQYF
.	TRBJ2-7	TRBD1	TRBV9	TGTGCCAGCAGCGTGGGGGGACAGGAGGCCTACGAGCAGTACTTC	CASSVGGQEAYEQYF
.	TRBJ1-4	.	TRBV12-5	TGTGCTAGTGGTCCCAACAACCGCGAAAAACTGTTTTTT	CASGPNNREKLFF
.	TRBJ2-5	.	TRBV18	TGTGCCAGCTCCCCGAGCTTCGGGGAGACCCAGTACTTC	CASSPSFGETQYF
.	TRBJ1-2	TRBD1	TRBV19	TGTGCCAGTAGCGACATGACAGGGGTAATCTATGGCTACACCTTC	CASSDMTGVIYGYTF
once	TRBJ1-1	.	TRBV6-6	TGTGCCAGCAGGGGGGGGGTCGTCACTGAAGCTTTCTTT	CASRGGVVTEAFF
.	TRBJ2-1	TRBD2	TRBV5-4	TGTGCCAGCAGCTTGGCCCCTAGCGGGGTTGGCAATGAGCAGTTCTTC	CASSLAPSGVGNEQFF
.	TRBJ2-3	.	TRBV5-1	TGCGCCAGCAGCTTGGAGGCGGGGGCGATCACAGATACGCAGTATTTT	CASSLEAGAITDTQYF
.	TRBJ1-2	.	TRBV4-2	TGTGCCAGCAGCCAGGGGAGAGGGATGGGGTTTCAGGGCTACACCTTC	CASSQGRGMGFQGYTF
few	TRBJ2-1	TRBD2	TRBV20-1	TGCAGTGCTAGTTCGACTAGCGGGGGGCGCAAGCAGTTCTTC	CSASSTSGGRKQFF
.	TRBJ1-2	.	TRBV29-1	TGCAGCGTTGGGGCACAGGGAATCTATGGCTACACCTTC	CSVGAQGIYGYTF
once	TRBJ2-2	TRBD1	TRBV18	TGTGCCAGCTCACCGAATTCCGGGACAGTAAACACCGGGGAGCTGTTTTTT	CASSPNSGTVNTGELFF
.	TRBJ1-4	.	TRBV19	TGTGCCACCACACCCCGCCCATACCGGGGGGCTTATGAAAAACTGTTTTTT	CATTPRPYRGAYEKLFF
.	TRBJ2-5	TRBD1	TRBV3-1/TRBV3-2	TGTGCCAGCAGGCACAGGGGATGGGAGACCCAGTACTTC	CASRHRGWETQYF
.	TRBJ1-1	TRBD1	TRBV27	TGTGCCAGCAGTTTATCTTGGACAGGGAGGATTGGTTACACTGAAGCTTTCTTT	CASSLSWTGRIGYTEAFF
.	TRBJ2-1	.	TRBV18	TGTGCCAGCTCACCCTCGGGGGAGCAGTTCTTC	CASSPSGEQFF
few	TRBJ1-2	.	TRBV5-6	TGTGCCAGCAGCTTGGCCGAGGGTGGCTACACCTTC	CASSLAEGGYTF
.	TRBJ1-3	.	TRBV7-5	TGTGTCAGAAGCGACCGGGGGACAGGGAATCGACGTGGAAACACCATATATTTT	CVRSDRGTGNRRGNTIYF
.	TRBJ1-2	.	TRBV9	TGTGCCAGCAGCGTAGCTGGCCAGAACGGCTACACCTTC	CASSVAGQNGYTF
.	TRBJ1-2	.	TRBV6-5	TGTGCCAGCAGGGGTGGACGGGATAACTATGGCTACACCTTC	CASRGGRDNYGYTF
few	TRBJ1-5	.	TRBV6-2/TRBV6-3	TGTGCCAGCAGTTACTCGGCAGGCATCGGGCCCCAGCATTTT	CASSYSAGIGPQHF
.	TRBJ2-1	TRBD2	TRBV27	TGTGCCAGCAGTTTAAGGGTTGACGGGGGGGGTGAGCAGTTCTTC	CASSLRVDGGGEQFF
few	TRBJ1-2	TRBD1	TRBV7-8	TGTGCCAGCAGCTTAGACAGGGGCGTTGGCTACACCTTC	CASSLDRGVGYTF
.	TRBJ1-1	.	TRBV9	TGTGCCAGCAGCGTAGAGTTTTCAGGGGAGGGTGAAGCTTTCTTT	CASSVEFSGEGEAFF
.	TRBJ1-1	TRBD1	TRBV7-2	TGTGCCAGCAGCTTAGGGACAGGGCGTGGTGGAGCTTTCTTT	CASSLGTGRGGAFF
.	TRBJ2-5	TRBD2	TRBV2	TGTGCCAGCAGTGAGACTAATTACAGACTAGCGGTCCAAGAGACCCAGTACTTC	CASSETNYRLAVQETQYF
.	TRBJ1-1	.	TRBV18	TGTGCCAGCTCACCCGGAATGACTGGGAACACTGAAGCTTTCTTT	CASSPGMTGNTEAFF
.	TRBJ1-2	.	TRBV11-2	TGTGCCAGCAGCGCCCGGACAGCGGTAAACTATGGCTACACCTTC	CASSARTAVNYGYTF
.	TRBJ2-6	.	TRBV2	TGTGCCAGCAGTGTTTGGAGCTCTGGGGCCAACGTCCTGACTTTC	CASSVWSSGANVLTF
.	TRBJ1-2	TRBD1	TRBV29-1	TGCAGCGTTGAGCCAGGGGGCAGCTATGGCTACACCTTC	CSVEPGGSYGYTF
.	TRBJ1-1	.	TRBV11-2	TGTGCCAGCAGCTTAGGCAGTTCGGGGGGCAGAACTGAAGCTTTCTTT	CASSLGSSGGRTEAFF
.	TRBJ2-7	.	TRBV10-3	TGTGCCATCAGTGATCAGGGCAAGGGGTTCTACGAGCAGTACTTC	CAISDQGKGFYEQYF
.	TRBJ1-2	.	TRBV9	TGTGCCAGCAGCGTAGGTGTGGTGGGAGGAAACTATGGCTACACCTTC	CASSVGVVGGNYGYTF
once	TRBJ2-1	.	TRBV10-3	TGTGCCATCTTTCCGTCCTACAATGAGCAGTTCTTC	CAIFPSYNEQFF
.	TRBJ2-5	.	TRBV4-2	TGTGCCAGCAGCCAATCATGGGGGAAGGGGGAAGAGACCCAGTACTTC	CASSQSWGKGEETQYF
.	TRBJ2-5	.	TRBV4-1	TGCGCCAGCAGCCAAGTCGCAGGGTCTGACCAGTACTTC	CASSQVAGSDQYF
once	TRBJ2-2	TRBD1	TRBV2	TGTGCCAGCAAAAAGGGGACAGGCCCCACCGGGGAGCTGTTTTTT	CASKKGTGPTGELFF
.	TRBJ1-2	.	TRBV24-1	TGTGCCACCAGTGATCCCTCCGGCTACACCTTC	CATSDPSGYTF
.	TRBJ2-2	.	TRBV5-4	TGTGCCAGCAGCTTGGACAGGGTAGCGGGGGAGCTGTTTTTT	CASSLDRVAGELFF
.	TRBJ2-5	.	TRBV3-1/TRBV3-2	TGTGCCAGCAGCCTGGGGCTTTTTGAGACCCAGTACTTC	CASSLGLFETQYF
.	TRBJ1-2	.	TRBV6-1	TGTGCCAGCAGTGAAAGCCCCCCGGGAAACAACTATGGCTACACCTTC	CASSESPPGNNYGYTF
once	TRBJ2-2	.	TRBV6-5	TGTGCCAGCAGTTACTCGGCGGGGGCGGGGACCGGGGAGCTGTTTTTT	CASSYSAGAGTGELFF
.	TRBJ1-4	.	TRBV27	TGTGCCAGCACCCGCGGGGGCGAAAAACTGTTTTTT	CASTRGGEKLFF
.	TRBJ1-1	.	TRBV11-3	TGTGCCAGCAGCTCGGGGAACGGGGACACTGAAGCTTTCTTT	CASSSGNGDTEAFF
.	TRBJ1-1	.	TRBV7-8	TGTGCCAGCAGCTCCCAAATCTTTCGCCAGTTGAACACTGAAGCTTTCTTT	CASSSQIFRQLNTEAFF
.	TRBJ2-3	.	TRBV18	TGTGCCAGCTCACGGGGGGGCAGCACAGATACGCAGTATTTT	CASSRGGSTDTQYF
.	TRBJ2-7	.	TRBV29-1	TGCAGCGTTGAGGGTCTTATTGGAGGATCCTACGAGCAGTACTTC	CSVEGLIGGSYEQYF
once	TRBJ2-5	TRBD1	TRBV12-3/TRBV12-4	TGTGCCAGCCGATGGACAGGGGCAGAGACCCAGTACTTC	CASRWTGAETQYF
once	TRBJ2-5	.	TRBV6-5	TGTGCCAGCAGTTACGGAGGGGGCAAGGAGACCCAGTACTTC	CASSYGGGKETQYF
.	TRBJ2-7	TRBD1	TRBV6-5	TGTGCCAGCAGTTCCACGACAGGGGGGGAGCAGTACTTC	CASSSTTGGEQYF
once	TRBJ1-5	TRBD1	TRBV7-8	TGTGCCAGCAGCTTAGTGGACAGGAAGGGGCCCCAGCATTTT	CASSLVDRKGPQHF
.	TRBJ1-1	TRBD1	TRBV27	TGTGCCAGCAGCTCACTACAGGGGGAGAACACTGAAGCTTTCTTT	CASSSLQGENTEAFF
.	TRBJ1-2	TRBD1	TRBV10-3	TGTGCCATCGCGATGACAGGGGGCAATGGCTACACCTTC	CAIAMTGGNGYTF
.	TRBJ1-5	.	TRBV30	TGTGCCTGGAGTGCCCTTGGGGCCCCCAATCAGCCCCAGCATTTT	CAWSALGAPNQPQHF
.	TRBJ2-5	TRBD2	TRBV6-5	TGTGCCAGCAGTTACGCCAGGCTAGCGGAAGAGACCCAGTACTTC	CASSYARLAEETQYF
.	TRBJ1-1	.	TRBV5-5	TGTGCCAGCAGCGCAGTCGTCTTTCGGAACACTGAAGCTTTCTTT	CASSAVVFRNTEAFF